The rows below give T cell receptor beta chains drawn from one sample of a study of PD-1 blockade in classical Hodgkin lymphoma. Sequencing was performed with immunoSEQ multiplex PCR; in TCRdb, only in-frame clones are kept and a portion is missing. The sample yields some 10,000 clones, approximately 84% seen once. The sample taken for sequencing was CD8+ T cells from blood. These receptors originate from a human donor with classical Hodgkin lymphoma. CDR3s leave out the opening cysteine and the closing phenylalanine or tryptophan. Each record gives: J gene, V gene, CDR3 protein.

TRBJ1-1,TRBV6-5,ASSYWRGDTEAF
TRBJ2-3,TRBV4-1,ASSQVPSGTDTQY
TRBJ2-3,TRBV9,ASSAYTDTQY
TRBJ1-1,TRBV9,ASTGRGDTEAF
TRBJ1-1,TRBV5-1,ASSLALKTGSTEAF
TRBJ1-6,TRBV11-2,ASSLRGYNSPLH
TRBJ2-2,TRBV25-1,ASSGNTGELF
TRBJ2-1,TRBV25-1,ASTSTASSSYNEQF
TRBJ2-1,TRBV15,ATSRDLVPERGGQDEQF
-,TRBV4-1,ASSQRDGTYEQY
TRBJ2-3,TRBV7-9,ASSLAGTKRPITLY
TRBJ2-7,TRBV9,ASSDPHPGTGDNEQY
TRBJ2-3,TRBV15,ATSTGTGDTDTQY
TRBJ2-3,TRBV27,ASSLRGGNTQY
TRBJ1-1,TRBV9,ASSPRDRWIGAEAF
TRBJ2-2,TRBV4-3,ASSQDRGLLTGELF
TRBJ2-1,TRBV27,ASSWDRMREQF
TRBJ1-2,TRBV4-3,ASSQVKAYGYT
-,TRBV5-1,ASSFEGARGADEQY
TRBJ2-1,TRBV27,ASSSFGGGYNEQF
TRBJ2-1,TRBV7-8,ASSLAGLAGLSSYNEQF
TRBJ2-2,TRBV21-1,ASSKRGQGLTGELF
TRBJ2-1,TRBV2,ASSGAVSYNEQF
TRBJ2-1,TRBV7-6,ASSSPGLPSYNEQF